These T cell receptor beta chains were read from a single sample in a study of CD8+ T cells in alopecia areata. The data were produced by immunoSEQ multiplex PCR, yet TCRdb's version contains in-frame clones alone and is incomplete. The sample records more than 150,000 clones, approximately 50% being singletons. Sequences were derived from CD8+ T cells sorted from blood, sampled between weeks 51 and 52, from a patient treated with tofacitinib. These receptors all come from a human donor with alopecia areata. CDR3s include the opening cysteine and the closing phenylalanine or tryptophan. A D gene is named only where the DNA matches it firmly. Not every row has a clone size; where given, it reads once, few, many or a size class.

J gene | D gene | clone size | V gene | CDR3 protein | CDR3 DNA
TRBJ2-1 | TRBD2 | . | TRBV29-1 | CSVEGPTSGLYNEQFF | TGCAGCGTTGAAGGACCAACTAGCGGGTTGTACAATGAGCAGTTCTTC
TRBJ1-3 | . | few | TRBV19 | CASSWGLGNTIYF | TGTGCCAGTAGTTGGGGACTTGGAAACACCATATATTTT
TRBJ2-7 | . | . | TRBV20-1 | CSAQDAGSAYF | TGCAGTGCCCAGGACGCCGGTTCCGCGTACTTC
TRBJ2-5 | TRBD2 | once | TRBV27 | CASSLLAGGHQETQYF | TGTGCCAGCAGTTTACTAGCGGGGGGACACCAAGAGACCCAGTACTTC
TRBJ2-7 | . | . | TRBV13 | CASSGASQSSYEQYF | TGTGCCAGCAGCGGGGCCTCACAGAGCTCCTACGAGCAGTACTTC
TRBJ1-5 | . | . | TRBV6-5 | CASSPVRGGNQPQHF | TGTGCCAGCAGTCCAGTACGGGGCGGGAATCAGCCCCAGCATTTT
TRBJ2-1 | TRBD1 | . | TRBV9 | CASSVAWTGYNEQFF | TGTGCCAGCAGCGTAGCTTGGACAGGGTACAATGAGCAGTTCTTC
TRBJ1-2 | . | few | TRBV29-1 | CSVGADYGYTF | TGCAGCGTTGGGGCAGATTATGGCTACACCTTC
TRBJ2-5 | . | . | TRBV7-8 | CASSLAKRLETQYF | TGTGCCAGCAGCTTAGCTAAGCGCCTAGAGACCCAGTACTTC
TRBJ1-6 | . | . | TRBV30 | CAWSVLRSPLHF | TGTGCCTGGAGTGTCCTCCGCTCACCCCTCCACTTT
TRBJ2-1 | . | few | TRBV19 | CASLSPHMGEQFF | TGTGCCAGTCTGTCCCCCCACATGGGCGAGCAGTTCTTC
TRBJ2-7 | . | . | TRBV10-1 | CASSEWAGGLDEGYEQYF | TGCGCCAGCAGTGAGTGGGCAGGGGGGCTCGATGAAGGCTACGAGCAGTACTTC
TRBJ2-2 | TRBD2 | . | TRBV4-3 | CASSTGLAGELFF | TGCGCCAGCAGCACCGGACTAGCCGGGGAGCTGTTTTTT
TRBJ2-7 | . | . | TRBV2 | CASLVLAEQYF | TGTGCCAGCCTGGTCTTAGCCGAGCAGTACTTC
TRBJ1-1 | . | few | TRBV30 | CAWSVWGGGETEAFF | TGTGCCTGGAGTGTATGGGGGGGTGGAGAAACTGAAGCTTTCTTT
TRBJ2-7 | TRBD2 | few | TRBV6-6 | CASSYPLAGGYEQYF | TGTGCCAGCAGTTACCCCCTAGCGGGGGGCTACGAGCAGTACTTC
TRBJ2-7 | TRBD2 | . | TRBV29-1 | CSVKLAGPTYEQYF | TGCAGCGTTAAACTAGCGGGCCCCACCTACGAGCAGTACTTC
TRBJ1-1 | TRBD1 | . | TRBV13 | CASSTRQGAGAEAFF | TGTGCCAGCAGCACCCGACAGGGGGCTGGGGCTGAAGCTTTCTTT
TRBJ2-1 | TRBD1 | . | TRBV5-4 | CASSWDSDNEQFF | TGTGCCAGCAGCTGGGACAGTGACAATGAGCAGTTCTTC
TRBJ1-4 | . | . | TRBV6-5 | CASSYAGGFEKLFF | TGTGCCAGCAGTTACGCGGGGGGCTTTGAAAAACTGTTTTTT
TRBJ2-3 | . | . | TRBV9 | CASSVGMSSTDTQYF | TGTGCCAGCAGCGTAGGGATGAGTAGCACAGATACGCAGTATTTT
TRBJ2-7 | . | . | TRBV6-5 | CASSYAGNQREQYF | TGTGCCAGCAGTTACGCGGGTAATCAGCGGGAGCAGTACTTC
TRBJ1-5 | TRBD1 | . | TRBV30 | CAWSVPVQGALGVSNQPQHF | TGTGCCTGGAGTGTGCCTGTCCAGGGGGCCCTCGGAGTGAGCAATCAGCCCCAGCATTTT
TRBJ2-5 | TRBD2 | . | TRBV6-1 | CASSSGLAKVTQYF | TGTGCCAGCAGTTCGGGACTAGCGAAGGTGACCCAGTACTTC
TRBJ2-1 | TRBD1 | . | TRBV4-1 | CASSQANRGEQFF | TGCGCCAGCAGCCAAGCAAACAGGGGCGAGCAGTTCTTC
TRBJ1-2 | . | . | TRBV7-9 | CASSSTPNYGYTF | TGTGCCAGCAGCTCAACACCGAACTATGGCTACACCTTC
TRBJ2-7 | . | . | TRBV5-6 | CASSLMDSYEQYF | TGTGCCAGCAGCTTGATGGACAGCTACGAGCAGTACTTC
TRBJ1-2 | . | . | TRBV29-1 | CSVEDPIAWLNYGYTF | TGCAGCGTTGAAGATCCGATAGCCTGGTTAAACTATGGCTACACCTTC
TRBJ1-3 | . | medium-sized | TRBV30 | CAWKRSGNTIYF | TGTGCCTGGAAACGCTCTGGAAACACCATATATTTT
TRBJ1-1 | . | many | TRBV19 | CASSMTATNTEAFF | TGTGCCAGTAGTATGACTGCGACGAACACTGAAGCTTTCTTT
TRBJ1-1 | . | . | TRBV30 | CAWSVGAGGTEAFF | TGTGCCTGGAGTGTAGGTGCGGGGGGCACTGAAGCTTTCTTT
TRBJ2-7 | TRBD1 | few | TRBV11-2 | CASSPSYGTAYEQYF | TGTGCCAGCAGCCCGAGCTACGGGACAGCCTACGAGCAGTACTTC
TRBJ1-2 | . | . | TRBV6-5 | CASSYSGEYYGYTF | TGTGCCAGCAGTTACTCCGGGGAATACTATGGCTACACCTTC
TRBJ1-1 | . | . | TRBV9 | CASSLQGGTEAFF | TGTGCCAGCAGCCTCCAGGGAGGTACTGAAGCTTTCTTT
TRBJ1-5 | . | . | TRBV27 | CASSPNQGDQPQHF | TGTGCCAGCAGTCCTAACCAGGGCGATCAGCCCCAGCATTTT
TRBJ2-7 | . | . | TRBV27 | CASRPETETYEQYF | TGTGCCAGCAGACCCGAGACAGAAACCTACGAGCAGTACTTC
TRBJ1-2 | . | . | TRBV6-5 | CASSYSESLDYTF | TGTGCCAGCAGTTACTCTGAAAGTTTAGACTACACCTTC
TRBJ1-2 | . | . | TRBV4-1 | CASSQDWTSLLNYGYTF | TGCGCCAGCAGCCAAGACTGGACCTCCCTCCTTAACTATGGCTACACCTTC
TRBJ1-1 | . | . | TRBV6-5 | CASSAVGEGNTEAFF | TGTGCCAGCAGCGCGGTGGGTGAGGGCAACACTGAAGCTTTCTTT
TRBJ2-3 | . | few | TRBV27 | CASSPDLEGDTQYF | TGTGCCAGCAGTCCGGACCTCGAAGGAGATACGCAGTATTTT
TRBJ1-6 | TRBD1 | few | TRBV27 | CASSLGQVNSPLHF | TGTGCCAGCAGTTTGGGACAGGTCAATTCACCCCTCCACTTT
TRBJ1-1 | . | . | TRBV6-5 | CASSYSAGAEAFF | TGTGCCAGCAGTTACTCGGCAGGCGCCGAAGCTTTCTTT
TRBJ1-1 | . | once | TRBV7-6 | CASSLTGSSEAFF | TGTGCCAGCAGCCTTACAGGGTCAAGTGAAGCTTTCTTT
TRBJ2-1 | . | . | TRBV4-2 | CASSQEGLEQFF | TGTGCCAGCAGCCAAGAGGGACTTGAGCAGTTCTTC
TRBJ1-2 | . | . | TRBV29-1 | CSVVQTFYGYTF | TGCAGCGTTGTACAAACATTCTATGGCTACACCTTC
TRBJ2-5 | TRBD2 | . | TRBV9 | CASSVSGAQETQYF | TGTGCCAGCAGCGTGAGCGGGGCGCAGGAGACCCAGTACTTC
TRBJ2-4 | TRBD1 | . | TRBV2 | CASQDRGNIQYF | TGTGCCAGCCAGGACAGGGGGAACATTCAGTACTTC
TRBJ2-1 | . | . | TRBV5-6 | CASSLSADEQFF | TGTGCCAGCAGCTTGTCGGCGGATGAGCAGTTCTTC
TRBJ1-1 | . | . | TRBV9 | CASSVDDSTEAFF | TGTGCCAGCAGCGTAGACGACAGCACTGAAGCTTTCTTT
TRBJ2-7 | . | . | TRBV5-6 | CASNYGGGYEQYF | TGTGCCAGCAATTATGGGGGCGGCTACGAGCAGTACTTC
TRBJ1-5 | . | once | TRBV9 | CASSVEGVPNQPQHF | TGTGCCAGCAGCGTAGAAGGGGTTCCCAATCAGCCCCAGCATTTT
TRBJ2-7 | . | . | TRBV11-2 | CASSLGPYDTYEQYF | TGTGCCAGCAGCTTAGGGCCCTACGACACCTACGAGCAGTACTTC
TRBJ2-7 | . | . | TRBV5-1 | CASSLTYGEQYF | TGCGCCAGCAGCCTGACTTACGGCGAGCAGTACTTC
TRBJ2-5 | TRBD1 | . | TRBV6-5 | CASSYTGTGFTETQYF | TGTGCCAGCAGTTACACAGGGACAGGGTTTACGGAGACCCAGTACTTC
TRBJ2-4 | TRBD1 | . | TRBV19 | CASSPTGTVQNIQYF | TGTGCCAGTAGTCCAACAGGGACAGTCCAAAACATTCAGTACTTC
TRBJ2-5 | . | . | TRBV7-8 | CASSSGLIWGTQYF | TGTGCCAGCAGCTCGGGACTCATATGGGGGACCCAGTACTTC
TRBJ2-3 | . | . | TRBV5-4 | CASSVDSSTDTQYF | TGTGCCAGCAGCGTAGACTCGTCCACAGATACGCAGTATTTT
TRBJ2-1 | . | . | TRBV30 | CAWRDIVHEQFF | TGTGCCTGGAGGGACATCGTGCATGAGCAGTTCTTC
TRBJ2-7 | . | . | TRBV6-6 | CASSLGGGGGYEQYF | TGTGCCAGCAGTCTTGGCGGAGGAGGGGGCTACGAGCAGTACTTC
TRBJ2-3 | . | . | TRBV30 | CAWTLTGPVNF | TGTGCCTGGACTTTGACAGGCCCTGTGAATTTT